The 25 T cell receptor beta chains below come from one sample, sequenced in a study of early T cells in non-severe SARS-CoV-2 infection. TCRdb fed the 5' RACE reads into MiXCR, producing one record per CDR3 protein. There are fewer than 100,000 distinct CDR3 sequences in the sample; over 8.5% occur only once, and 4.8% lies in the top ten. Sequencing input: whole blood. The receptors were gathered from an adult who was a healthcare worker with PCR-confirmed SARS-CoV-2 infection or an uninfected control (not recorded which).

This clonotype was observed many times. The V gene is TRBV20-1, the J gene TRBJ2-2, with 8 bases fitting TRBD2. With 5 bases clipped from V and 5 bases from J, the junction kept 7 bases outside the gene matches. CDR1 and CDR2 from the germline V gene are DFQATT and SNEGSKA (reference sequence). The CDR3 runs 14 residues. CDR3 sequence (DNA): TGCAGTGCTCATAGCGGGAAGGATACCGGGGAGCTGTTTTTT. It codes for CSAHSGKDTGELFF.

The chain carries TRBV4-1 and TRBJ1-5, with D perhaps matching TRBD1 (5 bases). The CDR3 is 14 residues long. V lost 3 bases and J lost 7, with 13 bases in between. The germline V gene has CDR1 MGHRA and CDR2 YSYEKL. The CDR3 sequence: CASSQASGIQPQHF. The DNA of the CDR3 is TGCGCCAGCAGCCAGGCCTCAGGGATACAGCCCCAGCATTTT.

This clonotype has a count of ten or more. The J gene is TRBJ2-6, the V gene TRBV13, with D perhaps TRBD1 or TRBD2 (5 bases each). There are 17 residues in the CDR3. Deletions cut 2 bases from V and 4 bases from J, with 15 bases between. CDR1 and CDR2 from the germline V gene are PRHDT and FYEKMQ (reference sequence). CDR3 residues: CASSLRGVVRGANVLTF. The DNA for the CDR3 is TGTGCCAGCAGCTTAAGGGGAGTGGTACGCGGGGCCAACGTCCTGACTTTC.

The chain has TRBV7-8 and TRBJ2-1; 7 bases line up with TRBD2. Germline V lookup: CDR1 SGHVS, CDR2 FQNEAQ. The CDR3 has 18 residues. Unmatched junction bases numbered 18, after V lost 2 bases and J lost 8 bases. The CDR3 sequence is CASSLRVAGRGMRDEQFF. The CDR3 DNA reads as TGTGCCAGCAGCTTAAGGGTAGCGGGTCGTGGAATGCGGGATGAGCAGTTCTTC.

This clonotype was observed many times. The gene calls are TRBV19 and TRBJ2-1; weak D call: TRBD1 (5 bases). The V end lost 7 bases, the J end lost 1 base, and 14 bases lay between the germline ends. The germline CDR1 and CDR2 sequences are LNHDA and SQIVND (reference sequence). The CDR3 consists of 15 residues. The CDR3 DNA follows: TGTGCCAGTACCCAGACCCCAGGGTCCTACAATGAGCAGTTCTTC. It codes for CASTQTPGSYNEQFF. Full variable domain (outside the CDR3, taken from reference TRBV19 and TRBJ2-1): DGGITQSPKYLFRKEGQNVTLSCEQNLNHDAMYWYRQDPGQGLRLIYYSQIVNDFQKGDIAEGYSVSREKKESFPLTVTSAQKNPTAFYLCASTQTPGSYNEQFFGPGTRLTVL.

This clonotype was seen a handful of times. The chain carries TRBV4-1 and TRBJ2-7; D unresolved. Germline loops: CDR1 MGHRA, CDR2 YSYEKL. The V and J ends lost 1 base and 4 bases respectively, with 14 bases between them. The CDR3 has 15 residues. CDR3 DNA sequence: TGCGCCAGCAGCCAAGGAGAAGGCCTGGGGTACGAGCAGTACTTC. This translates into CASSQGEGLGYEQYF.

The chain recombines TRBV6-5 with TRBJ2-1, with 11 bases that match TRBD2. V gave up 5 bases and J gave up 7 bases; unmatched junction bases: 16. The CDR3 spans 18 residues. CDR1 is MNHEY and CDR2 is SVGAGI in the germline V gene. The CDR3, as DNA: TGTGCCAGCAGTGCCCTGATGGTAGCGGGAGGGCTGAAGAATGAGCAGTTCTTC. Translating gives CASSALMVAGGLKNEQFF.

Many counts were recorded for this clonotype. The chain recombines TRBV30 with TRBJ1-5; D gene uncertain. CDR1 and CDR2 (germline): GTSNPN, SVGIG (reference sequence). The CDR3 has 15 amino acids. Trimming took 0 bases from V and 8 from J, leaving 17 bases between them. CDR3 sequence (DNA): TGTGCCTGGAGTGTACTGGGCGGCGGCCTAGAGCCCCAGCATTTT. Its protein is CAWSVLGGGLEPQHF.

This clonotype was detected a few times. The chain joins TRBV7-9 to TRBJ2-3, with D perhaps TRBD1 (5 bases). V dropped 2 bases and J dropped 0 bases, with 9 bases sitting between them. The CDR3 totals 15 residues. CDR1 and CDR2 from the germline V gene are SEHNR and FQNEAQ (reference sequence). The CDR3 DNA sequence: TGTGCCAGCAGCTTATTTCAGGGAAGCACAGATACGCAGTATTTT. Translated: CASSLFQGSTDTQYF.

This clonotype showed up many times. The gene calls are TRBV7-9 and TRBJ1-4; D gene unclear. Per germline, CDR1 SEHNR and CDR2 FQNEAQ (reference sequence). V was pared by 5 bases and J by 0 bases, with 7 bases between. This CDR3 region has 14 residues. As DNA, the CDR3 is TGTGCCAGCAGCCGGACGGCAACTAATGAAAAACTGTTTTTT. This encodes CASSRTATNEKLFF.

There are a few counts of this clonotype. In DNA, the CDR3 is TGTGCCAGCAGCGTAGAGGGCGGGGGCTACACTGAAGCTTTCTTT. Its translation: CASSVEGGGYTEAFF. The chain uses TRBV9 and TRBJ1-1, with D tentatively TRBD1 (6 bases). Trimming cost V 0 bases and J 3 bases, with 12 bases left between them. This CDR3 comprises 15 residues. CDR1 and CDR2 (germline): SGDLS, YYNGEE.

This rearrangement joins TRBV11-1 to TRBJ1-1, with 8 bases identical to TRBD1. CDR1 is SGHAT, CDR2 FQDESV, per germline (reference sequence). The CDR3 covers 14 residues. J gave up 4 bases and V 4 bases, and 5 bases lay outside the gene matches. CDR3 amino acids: CASSYTGGSTEAFF. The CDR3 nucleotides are TGTGCCAGCAGCTACACAGGGGGAAGCACTGAAGCTTTCTTT. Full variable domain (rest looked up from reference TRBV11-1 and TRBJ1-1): EAEVAQSPRYKITEKSQAVAFWCDPISGHATLYWYRQILGQGPELLVQFQDESVVDDSQLPKDRFSAERLKGVDSTLKIQPAELGDSAMYLCASSYTGGSTEAFFGQGTRLTVV.

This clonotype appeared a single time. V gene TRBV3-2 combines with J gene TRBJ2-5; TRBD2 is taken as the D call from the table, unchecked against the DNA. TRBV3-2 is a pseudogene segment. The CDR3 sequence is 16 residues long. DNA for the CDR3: TGTGCCAGCAGCCAACGACTAGCGGGGTACCGAGAGACCCAGTACTTC. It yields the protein CASSQRLAGYRETQYF.

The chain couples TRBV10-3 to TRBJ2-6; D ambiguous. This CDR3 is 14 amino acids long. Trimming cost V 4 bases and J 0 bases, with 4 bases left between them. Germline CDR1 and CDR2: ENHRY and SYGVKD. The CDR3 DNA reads TGTGCCATCAGTGGGAGCTCTGGGGCCAACGTCCTGACTTTC. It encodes CAISGSSGANVLTF.

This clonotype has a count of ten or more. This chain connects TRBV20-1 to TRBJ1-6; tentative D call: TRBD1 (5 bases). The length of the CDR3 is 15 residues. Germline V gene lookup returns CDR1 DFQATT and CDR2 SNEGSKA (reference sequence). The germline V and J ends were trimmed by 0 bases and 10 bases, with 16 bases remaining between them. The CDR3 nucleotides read TGCAGTGCTAGAGATGGGGCGCAGGGTGGATCACCCCTCCACTTT. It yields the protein CSARDGAQGGSPLHF.

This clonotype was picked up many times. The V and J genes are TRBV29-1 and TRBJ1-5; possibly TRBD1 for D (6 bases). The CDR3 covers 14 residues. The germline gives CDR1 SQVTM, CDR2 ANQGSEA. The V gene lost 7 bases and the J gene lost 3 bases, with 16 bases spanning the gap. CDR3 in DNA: TGCAGCGCCTGGAGGGGGGCCTCCAATCAGCCCCAGCATTTT. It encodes CSAWRGASNQPQHF.

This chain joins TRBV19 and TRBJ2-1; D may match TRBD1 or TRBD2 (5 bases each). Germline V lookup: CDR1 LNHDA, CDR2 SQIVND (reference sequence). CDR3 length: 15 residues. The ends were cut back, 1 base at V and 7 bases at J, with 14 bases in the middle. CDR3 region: CASSIAGGRVNEQFF. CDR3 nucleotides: TGTGCCAGTAGTATAGCTGGGGGTCGGGTGAATGAGCAGTTCTTC.

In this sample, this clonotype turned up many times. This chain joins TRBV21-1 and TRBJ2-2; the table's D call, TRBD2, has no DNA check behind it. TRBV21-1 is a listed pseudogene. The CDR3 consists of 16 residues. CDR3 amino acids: CASSRTSGPLTGELFF. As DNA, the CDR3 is TGTGCCAGCAGCCGGACTAGCGGGCCCCTCACCGGGGAGCTGTTTTTT.

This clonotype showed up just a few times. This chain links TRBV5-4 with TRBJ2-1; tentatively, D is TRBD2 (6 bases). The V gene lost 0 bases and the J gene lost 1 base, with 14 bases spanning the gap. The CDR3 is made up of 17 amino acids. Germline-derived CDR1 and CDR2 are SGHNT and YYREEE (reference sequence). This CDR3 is CASSLAAGGRSYNEQFF. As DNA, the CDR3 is TGTGCCAGCAGCTTGGCGGCCGGGGGTAGGTCCTACAATGAGCAGTTCTTC.

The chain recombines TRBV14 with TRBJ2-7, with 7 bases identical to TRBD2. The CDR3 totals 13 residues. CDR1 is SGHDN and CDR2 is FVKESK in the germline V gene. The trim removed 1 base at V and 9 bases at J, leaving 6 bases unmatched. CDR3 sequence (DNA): TGTGCCAGCAGCCAAGGCGGGGGAATCTGGCAGTACTTC. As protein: CASSQGGGIWQYF.

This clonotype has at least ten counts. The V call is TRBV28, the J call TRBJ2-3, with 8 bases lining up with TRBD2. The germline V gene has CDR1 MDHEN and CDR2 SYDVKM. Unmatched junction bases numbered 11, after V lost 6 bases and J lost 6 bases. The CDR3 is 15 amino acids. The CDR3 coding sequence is TGTGCCAGCAGACCCCGTACGGGAGGGGGGGATACGCAGTATTTT. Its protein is CASRPRTGGGDTQYF.

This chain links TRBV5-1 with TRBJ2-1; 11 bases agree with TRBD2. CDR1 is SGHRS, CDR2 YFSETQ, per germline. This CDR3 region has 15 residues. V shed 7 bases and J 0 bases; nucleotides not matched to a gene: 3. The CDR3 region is CASYTSGSSYNEQFF. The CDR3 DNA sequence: TGCGCCAGCTATACTAGCGGGAGCTCCTACAATGAGCAGTTCTTC.

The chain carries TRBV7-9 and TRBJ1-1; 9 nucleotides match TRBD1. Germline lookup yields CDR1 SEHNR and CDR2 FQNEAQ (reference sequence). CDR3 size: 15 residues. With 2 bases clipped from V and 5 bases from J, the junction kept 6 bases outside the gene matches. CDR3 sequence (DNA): TGTGCCAGCAGCTTAAACACAGGGGGCGCAACTGAAGCTTTCTTT. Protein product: CASSLNTGGATEAFF. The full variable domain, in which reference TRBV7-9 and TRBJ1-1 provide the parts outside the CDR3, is DTGVSQNPRHKITKRGQNVTFRCDPISEHNRLYWYRQTLGQGPEFLTYFQNEAQLEKSRLLSDRFSAERPKGSFSTLEIQRTEQGDSAMYLCASSLNTGGATEAFFGQGTRLTVV.

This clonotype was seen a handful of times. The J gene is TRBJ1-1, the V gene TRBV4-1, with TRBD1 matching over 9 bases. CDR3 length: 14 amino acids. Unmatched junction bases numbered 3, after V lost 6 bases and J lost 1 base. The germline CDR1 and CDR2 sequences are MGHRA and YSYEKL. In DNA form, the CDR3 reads TGCGCCAGCAGGCTGACAGGGGGGAACACTGAAGCTTTCTTT. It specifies CASRLTGGNTEAFF.

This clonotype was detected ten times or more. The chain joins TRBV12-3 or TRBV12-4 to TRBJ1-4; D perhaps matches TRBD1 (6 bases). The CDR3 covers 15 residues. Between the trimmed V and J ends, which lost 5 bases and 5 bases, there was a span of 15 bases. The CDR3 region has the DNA TGTGCCAGCAGTCCCCAACAGGGTGTGAATGAAAAACTGTTTTTT. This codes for CASSPQQGVNEKLFF.